This T cell receptor beta chain was recovered during a study of blood T cell repertoires in COVID-19. Study overall: Collection of acute and convalescent COVID-19 samples took place in the United States, Italy and Spain. Sources were T cells, B-cell-depleted T cells, or PBMCs; the material itself was cDNA or gDNA.

On this clone: Germline is not matched at one junction end, which may reflect a read error.

CDR3 length: 13 amino acids. Germline assignment: CDR1 MGHRA and CDR2 YSYEKL. Per the authors' pipeline: Amplified reference gene primers provided the basis for estimating nucleated cell counts. Profiling relied on immunoSEQ multiplex PCR, and the TCRdb table lists in-frame clones only, not all of them. From that table come the V and J calls and clone size; the DNA was used to work out D and trimming. The repertoire consists of under 300,000 clones, with 80% to 90% occurring once and the leading ten covering approximately 11%. This rearrangement joins TRBV4-1 to TRBJ2-2; D not resolved. Sequenced material: peripheral blood. This clonotype originated in a woman aged 70-85 years with acute or convalescent COVID-19. CDR3 in DNA: TGCGCCAGCCGCCAGGAGTGGGCCGGGGAGCTGTTTTTT. This translates into CASRQEWAGELFF.